These 21 T cell receptor beta chains originate from one sample sequenced in a study of T-cell reconstitution after alpha-beta-depleted transplantation in children. Preparation of the TCRbeta library was carried out with unique molecular identifiers. TCRdb used MiXCR to reprocess the PCR reads, holding one entry per CDR3 protein. The sample yields 530,000 or so distinct CDR3 sequences, around 27% seen once. The material sequenced was PBMCs, taken before TCRalphabeta/CD19-depleted stem cell transplant. These receptors were collected from a boy under two years old with Wiskott-Aldrich syndrome, due to receive a stem cell transplant.

V gene TRBV28 combines with J gene TRBJ2-1; D is possibly TRBD1 or TRBD2 (5 bases each). The CDR3 consists of 18 residues. Between the trimmed V and J ends, which lost 6 bases and 2 bases, there was a span of 23 bases. The V gene's germline CDR1 is MDHEN and CDR2 SYDVKM. In DNA, the CDR3 is TGTGCCAGCAGCGATCTGTTAATGGGGCCGGGGACCTACAATGAGCAGTTCTTC. Amino acid sequence: CASSDLLMGPGTYNEQFF.

The chain joins TRBV27 to TRBJ2-1; 8 bases align to TRBD1. The CDR3 sequence is 14 residues long. Losses at the gene ends were 5 bases for V and 6 bases for J; bases not matched to a gene: 6. The germline CDR1 and CDR2 sequences are MNHEY and SMNVEV (reference sequence). DNA for the CDR3: TGTGCCAGCAGTGGGCAGGGGGCCCGCAATGAGCAGTTCTTC. It is translated as CASSGQGARNEQFF.

The gene calls are TRBV11-2 and TRBJ2-5; 12 bases map to TRBD2. Germline-derived CDR1 and CDR2 are SGHAT and FQNNGV. V lost 5 bases to trimming and J lost 4 bases; unmatched junction nucleotides: 8. This CDR3 has 16 residues. CDR3 amino acids: CASSPSTSGRSETQYF. The CDR3, as DNA: TGTGCCAGCAGCCCGTCGACTAGCGGGAGATCAGAGACCCAGTACTTC.

The chain is built from TRBV6-5 and TRBJ2-1; D is uncertain. The ends were cut back, 3 bases at V and 3 bases at J, with 6 bases in the middle. CDR3 length: 13 amino acids. Germline V gives CDR1 MNHEY, CDR2 SVGAGI. The CDR3 reads CASSYRSYNEQFF. The CDR3 DNA is TGTGCCAGCAGTTATCGGAGCTACAATGAGCAGTTCTTC.

The J gene is TRBJ1-2, the V gene TRBV28; no clear D gene. Per the germline V gene, CDR1 is MDHEN and CDR2 is SYDVKM. V was pared by 6 bases and J by 7 bases, with 12 bases between. This CDR3 spans 12 amino acids. In DNA form, the CDR3 reads TGTGCCAGCAGCTCGACCTCAGGTGGCTACACCTTC. Translation gives CASSSTSGGYTF.

The V gene is TRBV5-1, the J gene TRBJ2-2; 8 nucleotides match TRBD1. Germline V lookup: CDR1 SGHRS, CDR2 YFSETQ. The CDR3 runs 15 residues. Trimming took 4 bases from V and 1 from J; bases not matched to a gene: 3. CDR3 loop: CASSRQGRNTGELFF. DNA for the CDR3: TGCGCCAGCAGCCGACAGGGGAGGAACACCGGGGAGCTGTTTTTT.

This clonotype was seen more than once but under ten times. This chain links TRBV27 with TRBJ2-7; D is possibly TRBD2 (5 bases). The CDR3 covers 17 residues. Per germline, CDR1 MNHEY and CDR2 SMNVEV (reference sequence). V lost 4 bases and J lost 0, with 19 bases in between. In nucleotides, the CDR3 is TGTGCCAGCAGTTCCACCGGAGGACTTCCGAGCTCCTACGAGCAGTACTTC. Its translation: CASSSTGGLPSSYEQYF.

The gene calls are TRBV12-3 or TRBV12-4 and TRBJ2-6; D gene unclear. V lost 7 bases and J lost 2, with 12 bases in between. CDR3 size: 15 residues. The CDR3 DNA reads TGTGCCAGCACTATGACAAGTGCTGGGGCCAACGTCCTGACTTTC. As protein: CASTMTSAGANVLTF.

The rearrangement links TRBV7-2 to TRBJ2-7; 10 nucleotides agree with TRBD1. Germline V CDR1 and CDR2: SGHTA, FQGNSA. Unmatched junction bases numbered 11, after V lost 5 bases and J lost 7 bases. There are 15 residues in the CDR3. CDR3 in DNA: TGTGCCAGCAGCCCACGGGGGACAGGGGAAAGGGAGCAGTACTTC. As protein: CASSPRGTGEREQYF.

The chain couples TRBV2 to TRBJ2-2, with 11 bases identical to TRBD2. Germline lookup yields CDR1 SNHLY and CDR2 FYNNEI. V lost 4 bases and J lost 9; bases outside the gene matches: 10. The CDR3 is 16 amino acids. Written as DNA, the CDR3 is TGTGCCAGCAGTGTTCAGGCTAGCGGGAGGTACCGGGAGCTGTTTTTT. Its protein product is CASSVQASGRYRELFF.

V usage is TRBV5-5 and J usage is TRBJ1-5, with a weak D call TRBD1 (5 bases). Germline V gene lookup returns CDR1 SGHKS and CDR2 YYEKEE (reference sequence). The V end was cut by 3 bases, the J end by 4 bases, with 14 bases between. The CDR3 covers 15 residues. CDR3: CASSSAGTANQPQHF. The DNA for the CDR3 is TGTGCCAGCAGCTCCGCCGGGACGGCAAATCAGCCCCAGCATTTT. Supplemented by reference TRBV5-5 and TRBJ1-5, the full variable domain reads DAGVTQSPTHLIKTRGQQVTLRCSPISGHKSVSWYQQVLGQGPQFIFQYYEKEERGRGNFPDRFSARQFPNYSSELNVNALLLGDSALYLCASSSAGTANQPQHFGDGTRLSIL.

This clonotype has just a few counts. The chain recombines TRBV19 with TRBJ2-1; tentatively, D is TRBD1 or TRBD2 (5 bases each). This CDR3 is 20 amino acids long. Between the trimmed V and J ends, which lost 5 bases and 4 bases, there was a span of 30 bases. CDR1 and CDR2 (germline): LNHDA, SQIVND (reference sequence). This CDR3 is CASSPGFFEPTSGTYNEQFF. The DNA for the CDR3 is TGTGCCAGTAGTCCCGGGTTTTTCGAACCGACTTCCGGGACGTACAATGAGCAGTTCTTC.

J is TRBJ2-3 and V is TRBV10-3; TRBD2 matches at 8 bases. This CDR3 is 13 amino acids long. The V gene end was trimmed by 10 bases and the J gene end by 6 bases; junction bases not matched to a gene: 9. From germline, CDR1 is ENHRY and CDR2 SYGVKD. CDR3 nucleotides: TGTGCCACGACCGGGACTAGGGCGGATACGCAGTATTTT. Protein product: CATTGTRADTQYF.

This clonotype was observed a handful of times. The genes are TRBV2 and TRBJ1-1; 7 bases line up with TRBD1. V lost 3 bases and J lost 5; bases outside the gene matches: 3. CDR1 SNHLY and CDR2 FYNNEI come from the germline V gene. This CDR3 comprises 13 residues. The CDR3 DNA follows: TGTGCCAGCAGTGACTACAGGGGAACTGAAGCTTTCTTT. This sequence encodes CASSDYRGTEAFF.

A few counts support this clonotype. V gene TRBV6-5 combines with J gene TRBJ2-5, with no clear D. The CDR3 sequence is 14 residues long. V dropped 0 bases and J dropped 2 bases, with 7 bases sitting between them. The germline CDR1 and CDR2 sequences are MNHEY and SVGAGI. The CDR3 reads CASSYSTSQETQYF. CDR3 DNA: TGTGCCAGCAGTTACTCGACCTCACAAGAGACCCAGTACTTC.

The J gene is TRBJ2-2, the V gene TRBV18; D is uncertain. Germline CDR1 KGHSH, CDR2 LQKENI. V was shortened by 1 base and J by 4 bases, with 10 bases between the two germline ends. The CDR3 totals 15 residues. The CDR3 nucleotides are TGTGCCAGCTCACCACTGGGTTTCACCACCGGGGAGCTGTTTTTT. This translates into CASSPLGFTTGELFF.

This clonotype has a handful of counts. The V gene is TRBV3-1, the J gene TRBJ2-4; 10 bases align to TRBD2. Germline assignment: CDR1 LGHDT and CDR2 YNNKEL (reference sequence). The CDR3 has 17 residues. Germline trimming cut 0 bases from V and 5 bases from J; bases unmatched to any gene: 7. CDR3 loop: CASSQDGWLAGENIQYF. The CDR3 coding sequence is TGTGCCAGCAGCCAAGACGGGTGGCTAGCGGGGGAAAACATTCAGTACTTC.

CDR3 DNA: TGTGCCAGCTCACCACGAGGACAGGGATACGAGCAGTACTTC. This encodes CASSPRGQGYEQYF. V gene TRBV18 combines with J gene TRBJ2-7; 8 nucleotides align to TRBD1. J was trimmed by 4 bases and V by 1 base; bases with no gene match: 3. The V gene's germline CDR1 is KGHSH and CDR2 LQKENI. This CDR3 contains 14 residues.

This clonotype turned up a few times. The chain couples TRBV7-2 to TRBJ2-1; 13 bases fit TRBD2. V was clipped by 4 bases and J by 15 bases; unmatched bases: 12. Per germline, CDR1 SGHTA and CDR2 FQGNSA. CDR3 length: 15 amino acids. CDR3: CASSSTGTSGVTLFF. The CDR3 region has the DNA TGTGCCAGCAGCTCCACCGGGACTAGCGGGGTAACCCTGTTCTTC.

The chain joins TRBV7-9 to TRBJ1-6, with 9 bases identical to TRBD1. After removal of 4 bases from V and 9 bases from J, the junction contained 4 bases not matched to a gene. Germline V gives CDR1 SEHNR, CDR2 FQNEAQ (reference sequence). This CDR3 has 14 residues. This chain's CDR3 is CASSSGTGPSPLHF. The CDR3 nucleotides read TGTGCCAGCAGCTCTGGGACAGGGCCTTCACCCCTCCACTTT.

The rearrangement uses TRBV7-7 and TRBJ1-4; D not certain. Germline CDR1 reads SSHAT; CDR2 reads FNYEAQ (reference sequence). Trimming cost V 1 base and J 8 bases, with 8 bases left between them. The CDR3 length is 13 residues. CDR3 in DNA: TGTGCCAGCAGCTTAGGCCCGAGGGAAAAACTGTTTTTT. It codes for CASSLGPREKLFF.